This T cell receptor beta chain was captured by sequencing in a study of T cell responses to AZD1222 COVID-19 vaccine. Study-level background: Second-dose groups at about 4 or about 12 weeks were pooled. Findings of the study overall: The span of vaccine-associated CD4 TCRs extended across spike, with dominance at 160-218 and 743-854. Reports indicate that nearly half of spike-specific TCRs are directed at unmutated variant regions.

Germline CDR1 is KGHDR and CDR2 is SFDVKD. This CDR3 spans 13 amino acids. V lost 4 bases, J lost 5 bases, and 10 bases lay in between. Generated by immunoSEQ multiplex PCR, the TCRdb table keeps only in-frame clones and is missing some. The sample records about 130,000 clones, about 88% being singletons. A remark on this clone: Its antigen is currently unknown.

V usage is TRBV24-1 and J usage is TRBJ2-5; D is possibly TRBD1 or TRBD2 (6 bases each). The TCR sequence derives from an adult in good health. The sample here was peripheral blood, taken on day 0 of AZD1222 vaccination. In nucleotides, the CDR3 is TGTGCCACCAGTGACCCGGGGGCTGAGACCCAGTACTTC. Amino acids: CATSDPGAETQYF.